In its sample, the clone carrying this TCR beta chain was seen a few times. The antigen remains undetermined. iRepertoire HTBI primers and Arm-PCR of CDR3 regions built TCR beta libraries. Under the authors' procedure: Across all samples, about 59 TRBV segments and 14 TRBJ segments were identified. TCRdb redid the calling of the multiplex PCR reads with MiXCR, one entry per CDR3 protein. TCRdb assigned the V and J calls; the authors' analysis was not used. The sample lists hundreds of thousands of distinct CDR3 sequences; less than 20% were seen once. The sample comes from a study of regulatory T cells in long-lasting Graves disease. Germline CDR1 SEHNR, CDR2 FQNEAQ (reference sequence). V was clipped by 5 bases and J by 3 bases, with 14 bases between them. This CDR3 has 14 amino acids. Stated time point: newly diagnosed GD, antithyroid drugs for less than 3 months. RNA isolated from PBMCs was used to make the TCR library.

Study-wide findings and caveats: The analysis examined peripheral blood only and excluded thyroid tissue. Persistent disease showed a preference for TRBV28, TRBJ1-2 and TRBJ2-5.

This specimen was peripheral blood mononuclear cells (PBMCs), taken at new diagnosis, from a patient treated with antithyroid drugs. The chain carries TRBV7-9 and TRBJ2-7; maybe TRBD1 (6 bases). This clonotype was sampled from a female donor with Graves disease. CDR3 sequence (DNA): TGTGCCAGCAGCCCAGGGGTTCAGGACTACGAGCAGTACTTC. Its protein product is CASSPGVQDYEQYF.